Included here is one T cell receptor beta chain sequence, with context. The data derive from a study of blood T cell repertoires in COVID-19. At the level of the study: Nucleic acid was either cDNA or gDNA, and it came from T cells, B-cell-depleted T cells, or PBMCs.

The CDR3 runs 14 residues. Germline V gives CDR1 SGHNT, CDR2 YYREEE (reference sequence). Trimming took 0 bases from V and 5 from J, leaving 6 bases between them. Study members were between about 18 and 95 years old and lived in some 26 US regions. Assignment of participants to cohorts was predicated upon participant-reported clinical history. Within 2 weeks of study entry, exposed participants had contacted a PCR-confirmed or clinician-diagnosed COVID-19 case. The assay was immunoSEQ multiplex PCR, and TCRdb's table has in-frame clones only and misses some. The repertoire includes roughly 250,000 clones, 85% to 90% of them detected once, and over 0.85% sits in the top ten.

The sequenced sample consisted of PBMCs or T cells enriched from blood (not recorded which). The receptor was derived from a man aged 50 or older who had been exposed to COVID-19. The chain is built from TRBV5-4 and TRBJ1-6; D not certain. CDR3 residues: CASSLDSNNSPLHF. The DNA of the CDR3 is TGTGCCAGCAGCTTGGACTCAAATAATTCACCCCTCCACTTT.